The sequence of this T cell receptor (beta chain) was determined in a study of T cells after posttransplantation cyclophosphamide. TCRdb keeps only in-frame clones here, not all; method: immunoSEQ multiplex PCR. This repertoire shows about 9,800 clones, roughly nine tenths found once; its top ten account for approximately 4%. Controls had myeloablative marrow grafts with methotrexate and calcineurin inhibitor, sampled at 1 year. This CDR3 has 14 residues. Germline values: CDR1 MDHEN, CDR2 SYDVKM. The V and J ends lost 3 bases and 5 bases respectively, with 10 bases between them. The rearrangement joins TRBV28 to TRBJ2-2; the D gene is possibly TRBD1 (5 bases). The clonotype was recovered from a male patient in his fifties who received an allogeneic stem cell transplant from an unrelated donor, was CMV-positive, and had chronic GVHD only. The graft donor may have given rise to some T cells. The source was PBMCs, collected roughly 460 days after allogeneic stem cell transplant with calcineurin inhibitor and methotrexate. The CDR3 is CASSLARATGELFF. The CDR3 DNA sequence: TGTGCCAGCAGTTTGGCCAGGGCGACCGGGGAGCTGTTTTTT. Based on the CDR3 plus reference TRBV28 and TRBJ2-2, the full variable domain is DVKVTQSSRYLVKRTGEKVFLECVQDMDHENMFWYRQDPGLGLRLIYFSYDVKMKEKGDIPEGYSVSREKKERFSLILESASTNQTSMYLCASSLARATGELFFGEGSRLTVL.